The subject of this entry is one T cell receptor (beta chain). This sample stems from a study of T cells after yellow fever vaccination. General study results and limits: Within FACS-sorted repertoires, abundant clonotypes contaminating from the bulk population could be present. Researchers noted that a small share of clonotypes showed up in both CD4 and CD8 compartments.

UMIs and a universal primer site were added when TCR cDNA was made by 5'RACE template switching. MiXCR, run by TCRdb on the 5' RACE reads, gives a single entry per CDR3 protein. The sample lists fewer than 100,000 distinct CDR3 sequences; about 8.8% were seen once. Germline V gene sequence: CDR1 SGHRS, CDR2 YFSETQ. The V and J ends lost 4 bases and 2 bases, in that order; junction bases with no gene match: 2. This CDR3 is built from 14 residues. This receptor was identified in a man younger than 35 who received the YFV17D yellow fever vaccine. The chain recombines TRBV5-1 with TRBJ2-7, with TRBD1 identical over 11 bases. The input for sequencing was CD8+ T cells not binding an NS4B(214-222) dextramer, sorted from PBMCs, taken more than 14 days after the first yellow fever vaccination. CDR3 in amino acids: CASSAGQGAYEQYF. CDR3 bases: TGCGCCAGCAGCGCGGGACAGGGGGCCTACGAGCAGTACTTC.